This passage covers 14 T cell receptor beta chains from one sample sequenced in a study of control samples from healthy donors and cancer patients. Sequencing was performed with immunoSEQ multiplex PCR; in TCRdb, only in-frame clones are kept and a portion is missing. The table lists about 150,000 clones, about 91% of them singletons, with over 1.5% in the top ten. What was sequenced was blood. The receptors were gathered from a man aged 18 to 30 in good health.

CDR3 sequence reads: CASSIPGFYGYTF. Here the CDR3 DNA reads TGTGCCAGCAGCATACCAGGGTTCTATGGCTACACCTTC. This chain uses TRBV28 with TRBJ1-2; perhaps TRBD1 as D (5 bases). The CDR3 extends over 13 amino acids. The germline V gene encodes CDR1 MDHEN and CDR2 SYDVKM. V lost 6 bases and J 4 bases, leaving 12 bases between the germline ends.

This clone has only a few counts. The chain employs TRBV4-2 and TRBJ2-1; 9 bases match TRBD2. The CDR3 is 16 amino acids. CDR1 and CDR2 from the germline V gene are LGHNA and YNFKEQ. The V gene end was trimmed by 0 bases and the J gene end by 1 base; junction bases not matched to a gene: 1. The CDR3 DNA reads TGTGCCAGCAGCCAAGATGCGGGGGGGTCCTACAATGAGCAGTTCTTC. This sequence encodes CASSQDAGGSYNEQFF.

The chain uses TRBV4-3 and TRBJ2-1, with 9 bases that match TRBD1. CDR3 length: 14 amino acids. The trim removed 1 base at V and 5 bases at J, leaving 0 bases unmatched. In germline, CDR1 is LGHNA, CDR2 YSLEER. This CDR3 reads CASSQGTGDNEQFF. The CDR3 DNA reads TGCGCCAGCAGCCAAGGGACAGGGGACAATGAGCAGTTCTTC.

The V call is TRBV3-1 (or the pseudogene TRBV3-2), the J call TRBJ1-1; no reliable D call. Trimming took off 5 bases at V and 2 bases at J, with 12 bases between the two ends. Germline CDR1 is LGHDT and CDR2 is YNNKEL (reference sequence). This CDR3 contains 14 residues. The CDR3 reads CASSTRHLNTEAFF. The CDR3 DNA reads as TGTGCCAGCAGCACCAGACACTTAAACACTGAAGCTTTCTTT.

This clone occurred once. V and J are TRBV5-8 and TRBJ1-3, with 9 bases that match TRBD1. CDR1 is SGHTS, CDR2 YDEGEE, per germline. J gave up 7 bases and V 3 bases, and 11 bases lay outside the gene matches. The length of the CDR3 is 16 residues. This CDR3 is CASSSGQGNVRNTIYF. As DNA, the CDR3 is TGTGCCAGCAGCTCGGGACAGGGTAACGTAAGGAACACCATATATTTT.

CDR3 sequence: CASSSHGGDTEAFF. CDR3 nucleotides: TGTGCCAGCAGTTCACACGGGGGGGACACTGAAGCTTTCTTT. The chain is built from TRBV28 and TRBJ1-1; D perhaps matches TRBD1 (5 bases). Trimming cost V 4 bases and J 3 bases, with 12 bases left between them. The CDR3 extends over 14 amino acids. Germline V gives CDR1 MDHEN, CDR2 SYDVKM.

The chain links TRBV7-6 to TRBJ2-7; 15 nucleotides align to TRBD2. The junction had 11 bases not matched to a gene; V was cut back by 1 base and J by 7 bases. The CDR3 runs to 18 residues. CDR1 is SGHVS and CDR2 is FNYEAQ in the germline V gene. This CDR3 reads CASSLEASGLAGGQEQYF. In DNA, the CDR3 is TGTGCCAGCAGCTTAGAGGCCTCTGGACTAGCGGGGGGGCAAGAGCAGTACTTC.

This clone was seen more than once but under ten times. The genes are TRBV30 and TRBJ2-5; TRBD2 agrees at 10 bases. Per the germline V gene, CDR1 is GTSNPN and CDR2 is SVGIG (reference sequence). V shed 1 base, J shed 4 bases, and the junction held 9 bases outside the gene matches. There are 16 residues in the CDR3. The DNA of the CDR3 is TGTGCCTGGAGTGGACCGGGACTAGCGCCTCGAGAGACCCAGTACTTC. It specifies CAWSGPGLAPRETQYF. The whole variable domain, remainder taken from reference TRBV30 and TRBJ2-5, is SQTIHQWPATLVQPVGSPLSLECTVEGTSNPNLYWYRQAAGRGLQLLFYSVGIGQISSEVPQNLSASRPQDRQFILSSKKLLLSDSGFYLCAWSGPGLAPRETQYFGPGTRLLVL.

V gene TRBV10-1 combines with J gene TRBJ2-7, with a tentative D call TRBD1 (6 bases). The germline V and J ends were trimmed by 9 bases and 2 bases, with 14 bases remaining between them. The CDR3 is made up of 13 amino acids. CDR1 and CDR2 (germline): WNHNN, SYGVQD (reference sequence). CDR3 loop: CASPGRGPYEQYF. The CDR3 DNA is TGCGCCAGTCCTGGCAGGGGTCCCTACGAGCAGTACTTC.

This CDR3 reads CASSIMDGGSYEQYF. CDR3 bases: TGTGCCAGTAGTATAATGGACGGTGGCTCCTACGAGCAGTACTTC. The chain combines TRBV19 with TRBJ2-7; D ambiguous. Per germline, CDR1 LNHDA and CDR2 SQIVND (reference sequence). Trimming took 2 bases from V and 0 from J, leaving 11 bases between them. The CDR3 runs 15 residues.

The chain couples TRBV4-3 to TRBJ2-2; D is ambiguous. In germline, CDR1 is LGHNA, CDR2 YSLEER. The CDR3 spans 14 residues. Trimming shortened V by 0 bases and J by 6 bases, and 8 bases separated the two germline ends. The CDR3 here is CASSQESNSGELFF. The CDR3 DNA reads TGCGCCAGCAGCCAAGAGTCGAATTCCGGGGAGCTGTTTTTT.

The chain recombines TRBV7-3 with TRBJ2-1; D is possibly TRBD2 (5 bases). The germline gives CDR1 SGHTA, CDR2 FQGTGA. V was trimmed by 2 bases and J by 6 bases, leaving 11 bases between them. The CDR3 spans 14 residues. CDR3 in DNA: TGTGCCAGCAGCTTACATTCTAGCCCCAATGAGCAGTTCTTC. Amino acids: CASSLHSSPNEQFF.

The J gene is TRBJ2-3, the V gene TRBV11-2, with D perhaps assigned TRBD1 or TRBD2 (5 bases each). V lost 4 bases, J lost 2 bases, and 19 bases lay in between. CDR1 and CDR2 (germline): SGHAT, FQNNGV. CDR3 length: 17 amino acids. The CDR3 protein is CASSSPSRGDITDTQYF. The CDR3 region has the DNA TGTGCCAGCAGCTCCCCATCGAGGGGAGATATCACAGATACGCAGTATTTT. The variable domain in full, completed from reference TRBV11-2 and TRBJ2-3, reads EAGVAQSPRYKIIEKRQSVAFWCNPISGHATLYWYQQILGQGPKLLIQFQNNGVVDDSQLPKDRFSAERLKGVDSTLKIQPAKLEDSAVYLCASSSPSRGDITDTQYFGPGTRLTVL.

The chain is built from TRBV2 and TRBJ2-5, with D perhaps TRBD2 (6 bases). Trimming took 7 bases from V and 4 from J, leaving 16 bases between them. The CDR3 runs to 14 residues. Germline CDR1 SNHLY, CDR2 FYNNEI. The DNA of the CDR3 is TGTGCCAGCACCAAGCCGGCCGGGGGAGAGACCCAGTACTTC. Translating it yields CASTKPAGGETQYF.